A single sample is the source of the 22 T cell receptor beta chains below, sequenced in a study of T cell changes during pregnancy in multiple sclerosis (dated by TCRdb to between 2018 and 2020). Libraries were made using the immunoSEQ multiplex PCR assay. Not all clones reach the TCRdb copy of this immuneACCESS table, which keeps in-frame sequences only. Checked studies attribute under half of the gap to unresolved V genes and leave the rest unexplained. This sample comprises approximately 50,000 clones, roughly nine tenths of them detected only once. 10% to 13% of the sample goes to the ten largest clones. The starting material was CD8+ T cells from peripheral blood mononuclear cells, obtained after pregnancy. The receptors here all came from a female donor with multiple sclerosis, enrolled in a pregnancy study.

V gene TRBV4-1 combines with J gene TRBJ1-2; the D gene is possibly TRBD1 (5 bases). Between the trimmed V and J ends, which lost 0 bases and 6 bases, there was a span of 17 bases. Germline CDR1 reads MGHRA; CDR2 reads YSYEKL. This CDR3 spans 16 amino acids. The CDR3, as DNA: TGCGCCAGCAGCCAAGATCTCGAAGGGGAAGAGAATGGCTACACCTTC. It yields the protein CASSQDLEGEENGYTF.

The J gene is TRBJ1-2, the V gene TRBV2; 7 bases agree with TRBD1. V shed 2 bases and J 2 bases; nucleotides not matched to a gene: 8. CDR3 length: 16 residues. Germline CDR1 SNHLY, CDR2 FYNNEI. CDR3 DNA: TGTGCCAGCAGTGAATCACGATCACAGGGGAACTATGGCTACACCTTC. It codes for CASSESRSQGNYGYTF.

V gene TRBV7-9 combines with J gene TRBJ2-7, with D possibly TRBD1 on 6 matching bases. The V gene lost 11 bases and the J gene lost 4 bases, with 15 bases spanning the gap. Germline V gene data show CDR1 as SEHNR and CDR2 as FQNEAQ (reference sequence). The CDR3 is 12 residues long. CDR3 sequence reads: CAGTGTSYEQYF. CDR3 in DNA: TGTGCCGGAACCGGGACATCTTACGAGCAGTACTTC.

The V gene is TRBV5-1, the J gene TRBJ1-2; 8 nucleotides agree with TRBD1. The CDR3 runs to 15 residues. CDR1 and CDR2 from the germline V gene are SGHRS and YFSETQ. The V segment lost 4 bases and the J segment 4 bases; nucleotides outside the gene matches: 9. CDR3 residues: CASSPTGAPGYGYTF. The CDR3 DNA follows: TGCGCCAGCAGCCCGACAGGGGCCCCGGGCTATGGCTACACCTTC.

The chain links TRBV27 to TRBJ2-1, with a tentative D call TRBD2 (6 bases). The CDR3 runs 14 residues. V dropped 6 bases and J dropped 1 base, with 10 bases sitting between them. CDR1 is MNHEY, CDR2 SMNVEV, per germline (reference sequence). For the CDR3, the DNA is TGTGCCAGCAGCATGGGGGGTTCCTACAATGAGCAGTTCTTC. Translation: CASSMGGSYNEQFF.

This chain connects TRBV6-5 to TRBJ2-2; D ambiguous. Germline V gene data show CDR1 as MNHEY and CDR2 as SVGAGI. Trimming left V 3 bases short and J 2 bases short, with 4 bases between. The CDR3 totals 13 residues. CDR3 bases: TGTGCCAGCAGTTATCTCAACACCGGGGAGCTGTTTTTT. Residues: CASSYLNTGELFF.

The chain carries TRBV5-5 and TRBJ1-1; D is ambiguous. V lost 0 bases and J lost 4, with 4 bases in between. CDR1 and CDR2 (germline): SGHKS, YYEKEE (reference sequence). The CDR3 sequence is 12 residues long. The CDR3 DNA reads as TGTGCCAGCAGCTTGGCGTCCACTGAAGCTTTCTTT. This translates into CASSLASTEAFF.

The V gene is TRBV13, the J gene TRBJ2-7, with D perhaps TRBD1 (6 bases). This CDR3 has 15 residues. With 4 bases removed from V and 0 bases from J, the gap between germline ends came to 13 bases. Germline V gene sequence: CDR1 PRHDT, CDR2 FYEKMQ (reference sequence). The CDR3 DNA reads as TGTGCCAGCAGCTCGATGGACAGCCCCTCCTACGAGCAGTACTTC. Its translation is CASSSMDSPSYEQYF.

The chain uses TRBV10-3 and TRBJ2-5; TRBD1 matches 12 bases. J gave up 5 bases and V 6 bases, and 4 bases lay outside the gene matches. CDR1 and CDR2 (germline): ENHRY, SYGVKD. The CDR3 consists of 14 residues. The CDR3: CAIRGTGGGETQYF. CDR3 bases: TGTGCCATCAGGGGGACAGGGGGCGGGGAGACCCAGTACTTC.

The genes are TRBV11-2 and TRBJ1-1; D not resolved. The CDR3 totals 12 residues. The V end lost 0 bases, the J end lost 11 bases, and 10 bases lay between the germline ends. The germline V gene has CDR1 SGHAT and CDR2 FQNNGV. The CDR3 loop is CASSLDASWAFF. The CDR3 DNA reads as TGTGCCAGCAGCTTAGATGCGTCCTGGGCTTTCTTT.

CDR3 region: CASSLRVKSSYNSPLHF. The CDR3 coding sequence is TGTGCCAGCAGCTTGAGGGTTAAGAGCTCCTATAATTCACCCCTCCACTTT. The chain links TRBV11-3 to TRBJ1-6; D not resolved. Germline CDR1 SGHNT, CDR2 YENEEA. Trimming pared 3 bases from V and 0 bases from J, leaving 12 bases between. The CDR3 has 17 amino acids. Full variable domain (missing parts from reference TRBV11-3 and TRBJ1-6): EAGVVQSPRYKIIEKKQPVAFWCNPISGHNTLYWYLQNLGQGPELLIRYENEEAVDDSQLPKDRFSAERLKGVDSTLKIQPAELGDSAVYLCASSLRVKSSYNSPLHFGNGTRLTVT.

The chain uses TRBV21-1 and TRBJ2-3; the D call in the table, TRBD2, was not verified against the DNA. TRBV21-1 is flagged as a pseudogene. The length of the CDR3 is 15 residues. The CDR3 sequence: CASSKTGGATDTQYF. The CDR3 DNA reads as TGTGCCAGCAGCAAAACGGGGGGGGCCACAGATACGCAGTATTTT.

This clone was seen only once. The genes are TRBV4-1 and TRBJ1-6, with D possibly being TRBD1 (5 bases). The germline V and J ends were trimmed by 2 bases and 7 bases, with 15 bases remaining between them. This CDR3 comprises 16 residues. Per germline, CDR1 MGHRA and CDR2 YSYEKL. This CDR3 is CASSQSPGPSNSPLHF. The CDR3 region has the DNA TGCGCCAGCAGCCAATCCCCAGGGCCGTCCAATTCACCCCTCCACTTT.

The V gene is TRBV2, the J gene TRBJ1-3; no firm D call. The V end lost 2 bases, the J end lost 7 bases, and 3 bases lay between the germline ends. Germline V gene lookup returns CDR1 SNHLY and CDR2 FYNNEI. The CDR3 spans 11 residues. The CDR3 spells CASSEPNTIYF. The CDR3 DNA sequence: TGTGCCAGCAGTGAACCGAACACCATATATTTT.

The chain recombines TRBV5-4 with TRBJ2-3; 9 bases map to TRBD2. The CDR3 extends over 16 amino acids. The ends lost 3 bases at V and 2 bases at J; junction bases unmatched: 7. Germline V lookup: CDR1 SGHNT, CDR2 YYREEE (reference sequence). The CDR3 bases are TGTGCCAGCAGCTACATAGCGGGGGTTAACACAGATACGCAGTATTTT. It codes for CASSYIAGVNTDTQYF.

The CDR3, as DNA: TGCGCCAGCAGCCAAGGACAGCTGAACACTGAAGCTTTCTTT. Translation gives CASSQGQLNTEAFF. The chain carries TRBV4-1 and TRBJ1-1, with TRBD1 as a possible D gene (5 bases). The CDR3 consists of 14 residues. Deletions cut 1 base from V and 0 bases from J, with 6 bases between. Germline assignment: CDR1 MGHRA and CDR2 YSYEKL.

J is TRBJ2-7 and V is TRBV19; D is unresolved. The CDR3 runs 13 residues. The germline V gene has CDR1 LNHDA and CDR2 SQIVND (reference sequence). Trimming took off 5 bases at V and 2 bases at J, with 10 bases between the two ends. Here the CDR3 reads CASSVTPAYEQYF. The CDR3 DNA is TGTGCCAGTAGTGTGACACCCGCCTACGAGCAGTACTTC.

V and J are TRBV7-6 and TRBJ2-2; D might be TRBD1 (5 bases). Germline V gene sequence: CDR1 SGHVS, CDR2 FNYEAQ. With 2 bases removed from V and 7 bases from J, the gap between germline ends came to 8 bases. This CDR3 has 13 amino acids. CDR3 protein: CASSLSTGGELFF. The CDR3 DNA reads as TGTGCCAGCAGCTTATCTACAGGCGGGGAGCTGTTTTTT.

The V and J genes are TRBV6-6 and TRBJ2-3; D unclear. Germline V CDR1 and CDR2: MNHNY, SVGAGI (reference sequence). This CDR3 has 14 amino acids. The V and J ends lost 2 bases and 2 bases respectively, with 8 bases between them. CDR3 coding DNA: TGTGCCAGCAGTTACGACACGAACACAGATACGCAGTATTTT. Translating it yields CASSYDTNTDTQYF.

In its sample, this clone was seen once. The genes are TRBV4-1 and TRBJ2-1, with 7 bases fitting TRBD2. CDR3 size: 15 residues. The germline V gene has CDR1 MGHRA and CDR2 YSYEKL. J lost 7 bases, V lost 0 bases, and 6 bases had no gene match. CDR3 bases: TGCGCCAGCAGCCAAGATACAGCGGGGCCTAATGAGCAGTTCTTC. Translation gives CASSQDTAGPNEQFF.

The chain employs TRBV6-1 and TRBJ1-5; perhaps TRBD1 as D (5 bases). The germline V gene encodes CDR1 MNHNS and CDR2 SASEGT. V was cut by 3 bases and J by 3 bases, with 15 bases left in between. The CDR3 runs 16 residues. The CDR3 DNA reads as TGTGCCAGCAGTGATCGGGAGACAGCGTACAATCAGCCCCAGCATTTT. Protein sequence: CASSDRETAYNQPQHF.

The DNA of the CDR3 is TGTGCCAGCAGCGTAGGCTGGCGGGGGGGCCGCGAGACCCAGTACTTC. As protein: CASSVGWRGGRETQYF. The chain recombines TRBV9 with TRBJ2-5, with 9 bases that match TRBD2. The CDR3 is 16 amino acids. The junction had 8 bases not matched to a gene; V was cut back by 0 bases and J by 5 bases. CDR1 SGDLS and CDR2 YYNGEE come from the germline V gene.